One T cell receptor (beta chain) is described in this entry. The target antigen is unknown. The entry originates in a study of T cell clones after liver transplantation. Study findings and constraints: In 5 of 8 subjects, circulating graft-donor-reactive CD4 TCRbeta sequences fell significantly after transplant. Compared with third party-reactive sequences, donor-reactive ones declined more, independent of withdrawal success.

Generated by immunoSEQ multiplex PCR, the TCRdb table keeps only in-frame clones and is missing some. In the table there are some 110,000 clones, 80% to 85% of which are singletons. Sequences were derived from CD4+ T cells from blood, sampled before liver transplant. This clonotype originated in a human donor who received a liver transplant.

In DNA, the CDR3 is TGTGCCAGCAGCTACGGGGGGCGCATTAAAGCTTTCTTT. This translates into CASSYGGRIKAFF. The gene calls are TRBV11-2 and TRBJ1-1, with D perhaps TRBD1 (6 bases). Trimming removed 4 bases at V and 9 bases at J, with 15 bases between. Germline V gene lookup returns CDR1 SGHAT and CDR2 FQNNGV. The length of the CDR3 is 13 residues.